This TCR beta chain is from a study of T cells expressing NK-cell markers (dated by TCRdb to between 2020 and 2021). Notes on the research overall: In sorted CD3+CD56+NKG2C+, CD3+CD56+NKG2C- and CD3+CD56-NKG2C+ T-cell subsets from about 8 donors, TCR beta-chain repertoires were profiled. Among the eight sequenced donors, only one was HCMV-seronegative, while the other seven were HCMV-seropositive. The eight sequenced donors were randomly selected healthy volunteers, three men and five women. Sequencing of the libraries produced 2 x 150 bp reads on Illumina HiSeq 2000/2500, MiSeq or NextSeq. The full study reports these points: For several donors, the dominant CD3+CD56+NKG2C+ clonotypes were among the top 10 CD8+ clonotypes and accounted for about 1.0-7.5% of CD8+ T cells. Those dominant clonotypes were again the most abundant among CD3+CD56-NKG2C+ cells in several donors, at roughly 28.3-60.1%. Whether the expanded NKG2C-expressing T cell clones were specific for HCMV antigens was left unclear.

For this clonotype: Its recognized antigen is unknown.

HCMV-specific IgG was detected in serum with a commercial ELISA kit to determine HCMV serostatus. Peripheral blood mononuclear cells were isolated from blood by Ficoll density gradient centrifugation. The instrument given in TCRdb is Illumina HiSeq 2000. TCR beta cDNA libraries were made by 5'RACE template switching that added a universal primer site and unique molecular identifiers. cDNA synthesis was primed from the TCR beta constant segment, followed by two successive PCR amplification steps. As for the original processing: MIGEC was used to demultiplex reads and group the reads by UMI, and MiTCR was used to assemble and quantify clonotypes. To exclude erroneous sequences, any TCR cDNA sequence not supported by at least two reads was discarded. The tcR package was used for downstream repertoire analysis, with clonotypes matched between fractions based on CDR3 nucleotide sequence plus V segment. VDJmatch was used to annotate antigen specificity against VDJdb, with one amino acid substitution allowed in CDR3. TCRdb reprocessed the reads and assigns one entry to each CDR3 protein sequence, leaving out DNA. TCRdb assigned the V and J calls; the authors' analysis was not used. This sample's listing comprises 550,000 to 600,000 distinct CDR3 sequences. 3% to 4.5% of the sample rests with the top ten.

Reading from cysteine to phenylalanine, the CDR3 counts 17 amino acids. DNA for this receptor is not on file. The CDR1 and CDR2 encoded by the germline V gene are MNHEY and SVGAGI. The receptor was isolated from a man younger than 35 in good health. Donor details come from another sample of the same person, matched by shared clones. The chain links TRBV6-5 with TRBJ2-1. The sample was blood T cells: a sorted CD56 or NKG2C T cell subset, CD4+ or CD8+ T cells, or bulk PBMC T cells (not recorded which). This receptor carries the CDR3 CASSYPRSGRAYNEQFF.